In its sample, the clone carrying this T cell receptor (beta chain) was seen many times. TCRdb ran MiXCR on the reads and lists one entry per CDR3 protein. The sample carries some 240,000 distinct CDR3 sequences, 15% to 20% recorded once. The record originates from a study of T cell repertoires in cytomegalovirus infection. Study-level information: Based on public TCR beta signatures, there were indications of CMV infection and of a matching HLA type.

Trimming cost V 6 bases and J 3 bases, with 18 bases left between them. This CDR3 contains 15 residues. Germline values: CDR1 SEHNR, CDR2 FQNEAQ (reference sequence). This TCR derives from a human donor in good health (CMV status not recorded). Some clones in this sample may be carry-over from other donors' samples. The V call is TRBV7-9, the J call TRBJ2-7; TRBD1 might be the D (6 bases). Source material: CD8+ T cells from PBMCs. The CDR3 reads CASSPSRGNSYEQYF. The CDR3 region has the DNA TGTGCCAGCAGTCCCTCGAGGGGGAACAGCTACGAGCAGTACTTC. The whole variable domain, filled in from reference TRBV7-9 and TRBJ2-7, reads DTGVSQNPRHKITKRGQNVTFRCDPISEHNRLYWYRQTLGQGPEFLTYFQNEAQLEKSRLLSDRFSAERPKGSFSTLEIQRTEQGDSAMYLCASSPSRGNSYEQYFGPGTRLTVT.